A selection of T cell receptor beta chains follows, all from one sample in a study of T-cell reconstitution after alpha-beta-depleted transplantation in children. TCRdb ran MiXCR on the PCR reads and lists one entry per CDR3 protein. The sample gives about 610,000 distinct CDR3 sequences, about 11% of which show up once; less than 5% is in the top ten. The sample in question was PBMCs from the stem cell graft donor, obtained from the stem cell graft. The receptors derive from a human donor who donated a stem cell graft to a child with acute myeloid leukemia. The CDR3 runs from the conserved cysteine through the conserved F or W.

v_call | cdr3_length | cdr3_aa
TRBV5-1 | 15 | CASSLEAGRYNEQFF
TRBV12-3/TRBV12-4 | 12 | CASRPPTKTQYF
TRBV6-1 | 13 | CASSRGTGHPKLF
TRBV6-1 | 13 | CAGLEGSTEKLFF
TRBV28 | 16 | CASSLSPGVKVETQYF
TRBV14 | 18 | CASSLRRGQGSRLGEQFF
TRBV24-1 | 13 | CATRTSASDTQYF
TRBV20-1 | 14 | CSAPGTVNNSPLHF
TRBV11-2 | 19 | CASRLTPWGLAGNTGELFF
TRBV3-1 | 13 | CASSHFREGEQYF
TRBV29-1 | 13 | CSVEGENTGELFF
TRBV3-1 | 15 | CASSPWDTAYNEQFF
TRBV4-2 | 14 | CASSQVASKQVQYF
TRBV24-1 | 19 | CATSDTQPGRAGHLNEQFF
TRBV4-1 | 14 | CASSQEAGRTEAFF
TRBV6-5 | 11 | CASSESSEQYF
TRBV9 | 15 | CASSVTGTAYNEQFF
TRBV6-2/TRBV6-3 | 16 | CASSYWGTSGKETQYF
TRBV9 | 15 | CASSGSTFTNEKLFF
TRBV20-1 | 13 | CSAIRTGTEKLFF
TRBV29-1 | 16 | CSVTTQGGAGYQPQHF
TRBV15 | 16 | CATSRDIGGPTDTQYF
TRBV12-3/TRBV12-4 | 15 | CASSPTGQGRKTQYF
TRBV12-3/TRBV12-4 | 15 | CASSLREPYNSPLHF
TRBV29-1 | 14 | CSASGTGGKNIQYF
TRBV12-3/TRBV12-4 | 17 | CASSFFQGLGKGGEQYF
TRBV5-1 | 14 | CASSSGTGGEALHF
TRBV20-1 | 18 | CSGPNGGDSIGLPHGYTF
TRBV12-3/TRBV12-4 | 13 | CASSPRDGYEQYF
TRBV20-1 | 15 | CSAQGGDPGVYEQYF
TRBV7-9 | 15 | CASSATDRVGTEAFF
TRBV7-2 | 15 | CASSLEGQGLYGYTF
TRBV7-9 | 14 | CASSLDRVDQPQHF
TRBV29-1 | 11 | CSTRRNNEQFF
TRBV5-6 | 18 | CASSLKRQGARFTGELFF
TRBV5-1 | 12 | CASSLPADGYTF
TRBV12-3/TRBV12-4 | 14 | CASRPDVVGNTIYF
TRBV5-6 | 16 | CASSNPGQVTTYEQYF
TRBV6-5 | 18 | CASSTWTGSSGKTGELFF
TRBV12-3/TRBV12-4 | 14 | CASSFRAGENIQYF
TRBV9 | 15 | CASSQRLAGGSEQFF
TRBV24-1 | 16 | CATSDFRLAGGNEQFF
TRBV11-2 | 14 | CASSLGVDRGEQFF
TRBV12-3/TRBV12-4 | 16 | CASSLGGRGFRSPLHF
TRBV6-1 | 12 | CASGYRVSGYTF